The 28 T cell receptor beta chains reported below all come from one sample, sequenced in a study of OX40 agonist ivuxolimab in advanced cancers. Sequencing used immunoSEQ multiplex PCR; TCRdb keeps in-frame clones, though not all of them. The sample has about 110,000 clones; around 90% are singletons. Here the sequenced sample was CD4+ or CD8+ T cells sorted from blood, taken in a trial of the OX40 agonist ivuxolimab. These receptors originate from an adult with an advanced solid tumor such as melanoma, head and neck, liver or kidney cancer.

The rearrangement joins TRBV9 to TRBJ2-2, with D perhaps matching TRBD2 (6 bases). CDR1 is SGDLS and CDR2 is YYNGEE in the germline V gene. This CDR3 contains 15 residues. Trimming left V 2 bases short and J 7 bases short, with 15 bases between. This chain's CDR3 is CASSVGWGEVGELFF. CDR3 in DNA: TGTGCCAGCAGCGTTGGATGGGGGGAAGTCGGGGAGCTGTTTTTT.

This clone was counted a single time. The rearrangement uses TRBV5-1 and TRBJ1-5; 7 nucleotides align to TRBD1. The CDR3 consists of 14 residues. Trimming at V came to 3 bases and at J to 1 base, leaving 1 base not matched to a gene. Germline V lookup: CDR1 SGHRS, CDR2 YFSETQ. This CDR3 is CASSSGGSNQPQHF. The CDR3, as DNA: TGCGCCAGCAGCTCAGGGGGGAGCAATCAGCCCCAGCATTTT.

The chain is built from TRBV10-3 and TRBJ2-3; D possibly matches TRBD1 or TRBD2 (6 bases each). This CDR3 region has 14 residues. From germline, CDR1 is ENHRY and CDR2 SYGVKD. V lost 2 bases and J lost 5, with 11 bases in between. CDR3 coding DNA: TGTGCCATCAGTGAGGGGGGGCGAGGAGATACGCAGTATTTT. Encoded protein: CAISEGGRGDTQYF.

The rearrangement links TRBV5-4 to TRBJ2-7, with a weak D call TRBD2 (7 bases). Germline V gene lookup returns CDR1 SGHNT and CDR2 YYREEE (reference sequence). CDR3 size: 17 residues. Trimming removed 4 bases at V and 2 bases at J, with 22 bases between. The chain's CDR3 is CASSPGGPGLGAYEQYF. CDR3 sequence (DNA): TGTGCCAGCAGCCCCGGGGGCCCCGGACTAGGAGCCTACGAGCAGTACTTC.

The rearrangement joins TRBV10-1 to TRBJ1-1, with TRBD1 identical over 7 bases. Germline V gene sequence: CDR1 WNHNN, CDR2 SYGVQD (reference sequence). J lost 1 base, V lost 6 bases, and 8 bases had no gene match. The CDR3 spans 15 residues. The CDR3 DNA is TGCGCCAGCAGAGCCAACAGGGGTACGAACACTGAAGCTTTCTTT. Translating it yields CASRANRGTNTEAFF.

This chain connects TRBV10-3 to TRBJ2-7, with 9 bases identical to TRBD1. The germline gives CDR1 ENHRY, CDR2 SYGVKD. V lost 0 bases, J lost 2 bases, and 2 bases stayed unmatched. This CDR3 comprises 15 residues. CDR3 sequence (DNA): TGTGCCATCAGTGAGTCGGGACAGGGTACCTACGAGCAGTACTTC. Encoded protein: CAISESGQGTYEQYF.

The V call is TRBV5-1, the J call TRBJ2-1, with TRBD2 matching 10 bases. The CDR3 length is 15 residues. Trimming took 0 bases from V and 8 from J; bases not matched to a gene: 5. CDR1 is SGHRS and CDR2 is YFSETQ in the germline V gene. The CDR3 loop reads CASSLGTSGIYEQFF. The DNA for the CDR3 is TGCGCCAGCAGCTTGGGCACTAGCGGGATCTATGAGCAGTTCTTC.

The count of this clone is one. The CDR3, as DNA: TGTGCCAGCAGCTTTTATTCTGCCCGTGGATACGAGCAGTACTTC. Protein product: CASSFYSARGYEQYF. This sequence joins TRBV5-6 and TRBJ2-7, with unresolved D. The germline CDR1 and CDR2 sequences are SGHDT and YYEEEE. V was pared by 2 bases and J by 4 bases, with 16 bases between. This CDR3 has 15 residues.

The genes are TRBV9 and TRBJ2-3, with a tentative D call TRBD2 (6 bases). V was shortened by 4 bases and J by 2 bases, with 20 bases between the two germline ends. CDR3 length: 17 amino acids. CDR1 is SGDLS, CDR2 YYNGEE, per germline. CDR3 in amino acids: CASSPRGSGSLTDTQYF. CDR3 DNA: TGTGCCAGCAGCCCAAGAGGGTCCGGGAGCCTCACAGATACGCAGTATTTT.

The rearrangement joins TRBV19 to TRBJ1-2, with TRBD1 as a possible D gene (6 bases). The V end lost 5 bases, the J end lost 2 bases, and 15 bases lay between the germline ends. There are 15 residues in the CDR3. Looked up from germline, CDR1 is LNHDA and CDR2 is SQIVND (reference sequence). This CDR3 is CASSGANRVNYGYTF. The CDR3 DNA reads TGTGCCAGTAGTGGGGCAAACAGGGTGAACTATGGCTACACCTTC.

This rearrangement joins TRBV6-6 to TRBJ1-5; TRBD1 aligns across 7 bases. The CDR3 is 15 amino acids. J was trimmed by 3 bases and V by 2 bases; bases with no gene match: 4. The V gene's germline CDR1 is MNHNY and CDR2 SVGAGI (reference sequence). The CDR3 protein is CASSYTGEANQPQHF. As DNA, the CDR3 is TGTGCCAGCAGTTACACAGGGGAGGCCAATCAGCCCCAGCATTTT.

The CDR3 nucleotides read TGTGCCAGCAGTTTACGGGTTCAGGAGACCCAGTACTTC. This translates into CASSLRVQETQYF. The rearrangement uses TRBV6-5 and TRBJ2-5, with no clear D. The germline V gene has CDR1 MNHEY and CDR2 SVGAGI. V dropped 4 bases and J dropped 5 bases, with 11 bases sitting between them. The CDR3 consists of 13 residues.

This chain uses TRBV10-3 with TRBJ1-1, with D perhaps matching TRBD1 (6 bases). From germline, CDR1 is ENHRY and CDR2 SYGVKD. The CDR3 loop spans 14 amino acids. V was pared by 5 bases and J by 7 bases, with 17 bases between. CDR3 sequence reads: CAISWKGGSFEAFF. In nucleotides, the CDR3 is TGTGCCATCAGTTGGAAAGGGGGATCCTTTGAAGCTTTCTTT.

The genes are TRBV19 and TRBJ2-3; D ambiguous. Trimming removed 2 bases from V and 0 bases from J, with 6 bases in between. The length of the CDR3 is 14 residues. Germline V gene sequence: CDR1 LNHDA, CDR2 SQIVND (reference sequence). CDR3 in DNA: TGTGCCAGTAGTATAATGGCGAGCACAGATACGCAGTATTTT. Protein: CASSIMASTDTQYF.

The chain uses TRBV7-9 and TRBJ1-2; 10 positions match TRBD1. The J segment lost 9 bases and the V segment lost 6 bases, leaving 4 bases of the junction unmatched. The CDR3 covers 12 residues. Germline CDR1 SEHNR, CDR2 FQNEAQ (reference sequence). The CDR3 nucleotides read TGTGCCAGCAGTGGGACAGGGGACAGCTACACCTTC. Protein product: CASSGTGDSYTF.

The rearrangement uses TRBV11-2 and TRBJ2-2, with D maybe TRBD1 (6 bases). The germline V and J ends were trimmed by 1 base and 4 bases, with 10 bases remaining between them. Germline V lookup: CDR1 SGHAT, CDR2 FQNNGV. This CDR3 has 15 amino acids. The CDR3 sequence: CASSLGQGLTGELFF. The CDR3 DNA is TGTGCCAGCAGCTTAGGCCAGGGGCTCACCGGGGAGCTGTTTTTT.

This clone has only one observation. The chain carries TRBV7-9 and TRBJ2-5; D is unclear. Germline values: CDR1 SEHNR, CDR2 FQNEAQ (reference sequence). Trimming cost V 2 bases and J 5 bases, with 9 bases left between them. The CDR3 is 13 residues long. CDR3 coding DNA: TGTGCCAGCAGCTTAAATGTATGGGAGACCCAGTACTTC. It yields the protein CASSLNVWETQYF.

V is TRBV19 and J is TRBJ1-5; D is possibly TRBD1 (5 bases). Trimming cost V 0 bases and J 6 bases, with 21 bases left between them. CDR3 length equals 18 residues. In germline, CDR1 is LNHDA, CDR2 SQIVND (reference sequence). The CDR3 is CASSIDPLLSGSGQPQHF. The CDR3, as DNA: TGTGCCAGTAGTATAGATCCTCTTCTTTCAGGGTCTGGTCAGCCCCAGCATTTT.

The rearrangement uses TRBV14 and TRBJ2-7, with D tentatively TRBD1 or TRBD2 (5 bases each). The CDR3 has 14 residues. Per the germline V gene, CDR1 is SGHDN and CDR2 is FVKESK. V was clipped by 3 bases and J by 2 bases, with 11 bases between them. Here the CDR3 DNA reads TGTGCCAGCAGCCAGGGGGTCGGGACCTACGAGCAGTACTTC. It translates to CASSQGVGTYEQYF.

The rearrangement joins TRBV11-3 to TRBJ2-4; D gene unclear. Germline V gives CDR1 SGHNT, CDR2 YENEEA. Trimming took off 0 bases at V and 7 bases at J, with 13 bases between the two ends. The CDR3 is made up of 15 amino acids. The CDR3 nucleotides are TGTGCCAGCAGCTTAGATTTGGGTTGGCAGAACATTCAGTACTTC. Translating gives CASSLDLGWQNIQYF. Filled out from reference TRBV11-3 and TRBJ2-4, the complete variable domain reads EAGVVQSPRYKIIEKKQPVAFWCNPISGHNTLYWYLQNLGQGPELLIRYENEEAVDDSQLPKDRFSAERLKGVDSTLKIQPAELGDSAVYLCASSLDLGWQNIQYFGAGTRLSVL.

This sequence joins TRBV4-1 and TRBJ2-5; 7 bases are shared with TRBD2. J gave up 2 bases and V 1 base, and 4 bases lay outside the gene matches. The CDR3 has 15 residues. Germline CDR1 MGHRA, CDR2 YSYEKL. The CDR3 reads CASSQGTRQQETQYF. Written as DNA, the CDR3 is TGCGCCAGCAGCCAAGGGACTAGACAACAAGAGACCCAGTACTTC.

The chain recombines TRBV30 with TRBJ1-4, with D hard to call. Germline loops: CDR1 GTSNPN, CDR2 SVGIG (reference sequence). Deletions cut 2 bases from V and 3 bases from J, with 7 bases between. The CDR3 totals 13 residues. The CDR3 here is CAWSLQSNEKLFF. The CDR3 nucleotides read TGTGCCTGGAGTTTACAATCTAATGAAAAACTGTTTTTT.

This chain links TRBV5-1 with TRBJ2-2; TRBD1 aligns across 11 bases. Germline CDR1 and CDR2: SGHRS and YFSETQ. The trim removed 3 bases at V and 5 bases at J, leaving 6 bases unmatched. The CDR3 spans 16 residues. CDR3 in DNA: TGCGCCAGCAGCTCGAGGGGGACAGGGGGAACCGGGGAGCTGTTTTTT. Amino acids: CASSSRGTGGTGELFF.

The chain joins TRBV2 to TRBJ2-2; tentative D call: TRBD2 (6 bases). Trimming pared 4 bases from V and 3 bases from J, leaving 9 bases between. CDR3 size: 14 residues. The germline CDR1 and CDR2 sequences are SNHLY and FYNNEI. CDR3 region: CASSGKRDTGELFF. The CDR3 coding sequence is TGTGCCAGCAGTGGTAAGCGGGACACCGGGGAGCTGTTTTTT.

This chain links TRBV10-3 with TRBJ2-3; D not resolved. V lost 3 bases and J lost 4, with 5 bases in between. CDR1 and CDR2 (germline): ENHRY, SYGVKD. The CDR3 consists of 12 residues. The CDR3 spells CAISERADTQYF. CDR3 nucleotides: TGTGCCATCAGTGAAAGGGCAGATACGCAGTATTTT.

This clone is a singleton in its sample. The J gene is TRBJ2-3, the V gene TRBV12-5; possible D gene TRBD2, 6 bases. V was pared by 1 base and J by 1 base, with 12 bases between. CDR1 and CDR2 (germline): LGHNT, FRNRAP. CDR3 length: 16 residues. The CDR3 protein is CASGLAGGMGTDTQYF. DNA of the CDR3: TGTGCTAGTGGTTTGGCCGGCGGGATGGGCACAGATACGCAGTATTTT. Full variable domain (missing parts from reference TRBV12-5 and TRBJ2-3): DARVTQTPRHKVTEMGQEVTMRCQPILGHNTVFWYRQTMMQGLELLAYFRNRAPLDDSGMPKDRFSAEMPDATLATLKIQPSEPRDSAVYFCASGLAGGMGTDTQYFGPGTRLTVL.

CDR3 sequence: CASSQELERSRRFF. The CDR3 DNA reads TGTGCCAGCAGCCAAGAGCTCGAGCGGAGCCGTAGGTTCTTC. The V and J genes are TRBV4-2 and TRBJ2-1; D may be TRBD2 (5 bases). CDR1 and CDR2 from the germline V gene are LGHNA and YNFKEQ. V shed 0 bases and J shed 15 bases, with 18 bases lying between them. The CDR3 length is 14 residues.

The genes are TRBV2 and TRBJ2-3, with 15 bases that match TRBD2. CDR3 length: 16 amino acids. CDR1 is SNHLY and CDR2 is FYNNEI in the germline V gene. The V and J ends lost 5 bases and 6 bases, in that order; junction bases with no gene match: 6. CDR3 sequence: CASSIGLAGGRDTQYF. CDR3 DNA sequence: TGTGCCAGCAGTATAGGACTAGCGGGGGGGCGGGATACGCAGTATTTT.